The sequence of this T cell receptor beta chain was determined in a study of blood T cell repertoires in COVID-19. Per the germline V gene, CDR1 is ENHRY and CDR2 is SYGVKD. V was pared by 6 bases and J by 10 bases, with 16 bases between. This CDR3 has 13 residues. Source study methods: Reference gene primers were amplified, and this amplification served to estimate nucleated cell counts. This table comes from immunoSEQ multiplex PCR, and its TCRdb copy is limited to in-frame clones, with some not included. V, J and clone size reflect that table, while D and trimming were determined from the DNA. The sample consists of 300,000 to 450,000 clones, roughly 87% of them appearing once.

Source material: PBMCs or T cells enriched from blood (not recorded which). The TCR originated in a woman between 25 and 40 years old who had recovered from COVID-19. The chain recombines TRBV10-3 with TRBJ2-1, with D maybe TRBD2 (5 bases). The DNA for the CDR3 is TGTGCCATCAGCTATGGACTTGGGGAAGAGCAGTTCTTC. It yields the protein CAISYGLGEEQFF.